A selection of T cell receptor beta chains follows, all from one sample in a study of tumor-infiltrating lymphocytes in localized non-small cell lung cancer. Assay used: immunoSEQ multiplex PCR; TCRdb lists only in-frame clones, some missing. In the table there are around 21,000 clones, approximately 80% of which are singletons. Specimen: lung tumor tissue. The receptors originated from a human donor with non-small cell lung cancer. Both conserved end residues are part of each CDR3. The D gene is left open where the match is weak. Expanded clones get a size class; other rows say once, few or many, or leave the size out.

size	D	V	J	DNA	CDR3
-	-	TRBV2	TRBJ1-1	TGTGCCAGGTACCCCGAAGCTTTCTTT	CARYPEAFF
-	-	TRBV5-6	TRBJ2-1	TGTGCCAGCAGCTTGGAGAGGAATGAGCAGTTCTTC	CASSLERNEQFF
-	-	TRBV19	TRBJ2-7	TGTGCCAGTAGTATAGGCGCTAGCAGCTACGAGCAGTACTTC	CASSIGASSYEQYF
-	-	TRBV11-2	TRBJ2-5	TGTGCCAGCAGATCGGCGCTTGGGACCCAGTACTTC	CASRSALGTQYF
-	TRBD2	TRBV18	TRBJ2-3	TGTGCCAGCTCTAGCGGGAGCATGGATACGCAGTATTTT	CASSSGSMDTQYF
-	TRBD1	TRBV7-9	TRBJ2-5	TGTGCCAGCAGCCACCCGGGACAGGGTCAAGAGACCCAGTACTTC	CASSHPGQGQETQYF
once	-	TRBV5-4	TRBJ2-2	TGTGCCAGCAGTCGGGGGCGGGTTCGGGGCGGGGAGCTGTTTTTT	CASSRGRVRGGELFF
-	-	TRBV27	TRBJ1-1	TGTGCCAGCAAGTCTCAGGGGAGTGCTGAAGCTTTCTTT	CASKSQGSAEAFF
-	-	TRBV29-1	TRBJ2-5	TGCAGCGTTGGGGAGGCCCAAGAGACCCAGTACTTC	CSVGEAQETQYF
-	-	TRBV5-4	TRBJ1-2	TGTGCCAGCAGCTTGGAACAGGGCGGTTATGGCTACACCTTC	CASSLEQGGYGYTF
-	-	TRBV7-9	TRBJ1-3	TGTGCCAGCCGCGGGGGCAGCCCGAGGACTGGAAACACCATATATTTT	CASRGGSPRTGNTIYF
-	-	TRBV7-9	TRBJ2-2	TGTGCCAGCAGCCTCCCGGTGATCGGGGAGCTGTTTTTT	CASSLPVIGELFF
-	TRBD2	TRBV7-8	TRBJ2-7	TGTGCCAGCAGCCCTAGCGGTCGTGGCTCCTACGAGCAGTACTTC	CASSPSGRGSYEQYF
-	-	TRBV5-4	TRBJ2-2	TGTGCCAGCAGCTTGAGAAGTAACACCGGGGAGCTGTTTTTT	CASSLRSNTGELFF
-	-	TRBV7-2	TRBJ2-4	TGTGCCAGCAGCCCCAACCTCCAGGGGATTCAGTACTTC	CASSPNLQGIQYF
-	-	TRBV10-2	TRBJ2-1	TGCGCCAGCAGTGGACAGAACAATGAGCAGTTCTTC	CASSGQNNEQFF
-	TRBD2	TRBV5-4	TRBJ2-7	TGTGCCAGCAGCTTGCCGGCGGGAGCCTACTACGAGCAGTACTTC	CASSLPAGAYYEQYF
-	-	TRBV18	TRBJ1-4	TGTGCCAGCTCACCACAAACTAATGAAAAACTGTTTTTT	CASSPQTNEKLFF
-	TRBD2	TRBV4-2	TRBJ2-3	TGTGCCAGCAGCCAAGGACCCGGACTAGCGGGGCCAGATACGCAGTATTTT	CASSQGPGLAGPDTQYF
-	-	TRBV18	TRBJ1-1	TGTGCCAGCTCACTCGGGGCAGGGAACACTGAAGCTTTCTTT	CASSLGAGNTEAFF
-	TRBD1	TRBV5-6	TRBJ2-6	TGTGCCAGCAGCTTCCCGACAGGGATTGCGGCGGCCAACGTCCTGACTTTC	CASSFPTGIAAANVLTF
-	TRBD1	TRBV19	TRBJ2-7	TGTGCCAGTAGCGCTACAGGGGGCGAAACCGAGCAGTACTTC	CASSATGGETEQYF
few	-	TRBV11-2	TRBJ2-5	TGTGCCAGCAGTTTAACAGGGCGGCAAGAGACCCAGTACTTC	CASSLTGRQETQYF
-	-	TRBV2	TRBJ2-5	TGTGCCAGCAGTGGTACAGAGTACCAAGAGACCCAGTACTTC	CASSGTEYQETQYF
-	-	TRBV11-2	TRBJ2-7	TGTGCCAGCAGCTTAGGCTATACCCGGGACTCTTACTTC	CASSLGYTRDSYF
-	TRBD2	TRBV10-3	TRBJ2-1	TGTGCCACGGGGAGACTAGCGGACAATGAGCAGTTCTTC	CATGRLADNEQFF
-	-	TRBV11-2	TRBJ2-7	TGTGCCAGCAGCTGGGGCGCAGTAGACTACGAGCAGTACTTC	CASSWGAVDYEQYF
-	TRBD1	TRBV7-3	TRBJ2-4	TGTGCCAGCAGCCAGGACAGGGCGTCAAACATTCAGTACTTC	CASSQDRASNIQYF
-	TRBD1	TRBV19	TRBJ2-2	TGTGCCAGTAGTATAGCCCGGACAGGGCCTTACGGGGAGCTGTTTTTT	CASSIARTGPYGELFF
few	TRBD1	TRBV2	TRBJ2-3	TGTGCCAGCAGAGCAGACAGGGGGAATTCAGATACGCAGTATTTT	CASRADRGNSDTQYF
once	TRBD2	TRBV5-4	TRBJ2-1	TGTGCCAGCACCCCTCCGGGTAGCGGGAGCTCCTACAATGAGCAGTTCTTC	CASTPPGSGSSYNEQFF
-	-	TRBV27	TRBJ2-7	TGTGCCAGCAGATCCCTACAGGGGAGGGTATACGAGCAGTACTTC	CASRSLQGRVYEQYF
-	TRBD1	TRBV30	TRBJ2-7	TGTGCCTCCAGCTCCGGGACAGCGCCGAGTAAATCCTTC	CASSSGTAPSKSF
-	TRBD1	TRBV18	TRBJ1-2	TGTGCCAGCTCACCACCGTACACAGGGGTTTATGGCTACACCTTC	CASSPPYTGVYGYTF
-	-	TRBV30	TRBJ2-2	TGTGCCTGGAGTGGGACAGCTAACACCGGGGAGCTGTTTTTT	CAWSGTANTGELFF
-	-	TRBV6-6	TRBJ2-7	TGTGCCAGCAGTTACCCTGGGGAATACGAGCAGTACTTC	CASSYPGEYEQYF
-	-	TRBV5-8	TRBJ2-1	TGTGCCAGCAGCTTGGTGAGCGGGCGTTACAATGAGCAGTTCTTC	CASSLVSGRYNEQFF
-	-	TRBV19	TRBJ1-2	TGTGCCAGTAGTATAGGTCCGGGCAGCTCCTATGGCTACACCTTC	CASSIGPGSSYGYTF